This T cell receptor (beta chain) was profiled in a study of T cell changes during pregnancy in multiple sclerosis. The ends lost 4 bases at V and 0 bases at J; junction bases unmatched: 6. This CDR3 comprises 15 residues. The V gene's germline CDR1 is SGHDT and CDR2 YYEEEE. Libraries were prepared by immunoSEQ multiplex PCR; TCRdb keeps only in-frame clonotypes and omits some of them. The sample includes 80,000 to 130,000 clones, around 93% of them seen just once. The sequence was collected from a female donor with multiple sclerosis, enrolled in a pregnancy study. This specimen consisted of peripheral blood, obtained before pregnancy. This rearrangement joins TRBV5-6 to TRBJ2-7; TRBD2 agrees at 8 bases. The chain's CDR3 is CASSLGAGGSYEQYF. CDR3 bases: TGTGCCAGCAGCCTGGGGGCGGGAGGCTCCTACGAGCAGTACTTC.